The rows below give T cell receptor beta chains drawn from one sample of a study of PD-1 blockade in classical Hodgkin lymphoma. Measured with immunoSEQ multiplex PCR; TCRdb has only the in-frame clones, and not every one. The data contain about 30,000 clones, roughly four fifths of them singletons. Source: peripheral blood mononuclear cells (PBMCs), taken before the fourth cycle of nivolumab. Receptor source: a human donor with classical Hodgkin lymphoma. CDR3s include the opening cysteine and the closing phenylalanine or tryptophan. Each record gives: D gene, V gene, clone size, J gene, CDR3 protein, CDR3 DNA. D genes are given only for firm matches. Size tells how often a clone was seen (once, few, many) or the class of an expanded clone, and some rows leave it out.

>TRBD1|TRBV5-1|.|TRBJ1-1
CASRTQGAGGTEAFF
TGCGCCAGCAGAACCCAGGGGGCAGGTGGTACTGAAGCTTTCTTT
>TRBD2|TRBV10-3|.|TRBJ2-5
CAIKAGGQETQYF
TGTGCCATCAAAGCGGGGGGGCAAGAGACCCAGTACTTC
>.|TRBV6-4|once|TRBJ2-6
CASSDDSSGANVLTF
TGTGCCAGCAGTGATGACAGCTCTGGGGCCAACGTCCTGACTTTC
>.|TRBV4-1|.|TRBJ1-1
CASSPEGGRYTEAFF
TGCGCCAGCAGCCCTGAGGGGGGGAGATACACTGAAGCTTTCTTT
>.|TRBV5-4|.|TRBJ2-3
CASSRTSTDTQYF
TGTGCCAGCAGCCGGACCAGCACAGATACGCAGTATTTT
>TRBD1|TRBV5-1|.|TRBJ1-4
CASSLGGQGGFNEKLFF
TGCGCCAGCAGCTTGGGGGGACAGGGCGGTTTTAATGAAAAACTGTTTTTT
>TRBD1|TRBV28|few|TRBJ1-1
CASSLGTGVAFF
TGTGCCAGCAGTTTAGGGACAGGGGTGGCTTTCTTT
>TRBD1|TRBV7-6|.|TRBJ2-7
CASSLEPGQDYEQYF
TGTGCCAGCAGCTTAGAACCGGGACAGGACTACGAGCAGTACTTC
>.|TRBV28|.|TRBJ2-1
CASSAGLPVRNEQFF
TGTGCCAGCAGTGCGGGACTCCCTGTTCGCAATGAGCAGTTCTTC
>.|TRBV19|.|TRBJ2-1
CASSILGGGYNEQFF
TGTGCCAGTAGTATTTTGGGAGGCGGGTACAATGAGCAGTTCTTC
>TRBD1|TRBV11-3|.|TRBJ1-1
CASSLDLGGRGRMNTEAFF
TGTGCCAGCAGCTTAGATCTTGGGGGGAGGGGGCGAATGAACACTGAAGCTTTCTTT